Below are 13 T cell receptor beta chains sequenced from a single sample in a study of control samples from healthy donors and cancer patients. Some clones are missing from TCRdb's copy, which holds only in-frame ones; the method was immunoSEQ multiplex PCR. The sample gives 150,000 to 200,000 clones, approximately 91% of which show up once; 2% is in the top ten. Sequenced: blood. Source of these receptors: a woman between 40 and 55 years old in good health.

The V and J genes are TRBV7-8 and TRBJ2-2, with 14 bases lining up with TRBD2. The germline gives CDR1 SGHVS, CDR2 FQNEAQ. The CDR3 is 18 residues long. V shed 5 bases and J 3 bases; nucleotides not matched to a gene: 8. The chain's CDR3 is CASSPRLAGGPDTGELFF. The CDR3 DNA follows: TGTGCCAGCAGCCCTCGACTAGCGGGGGGGCCGGACACCGGGGAGCTGTTTTTT.

The chain is built from TRBV9 and TRBJ1-2; D remains unclear. Germline V lookup: CDR1 SGDLS, CDR2 YYNGEE. Trimming removed 1 base from V and 0 bases from J, with 13 bases in between. The CDR3 length is 16 residues. CDR3 protein: CASSVTAGSSNYGYTF. The CDR3 region has the DNA TGTGCCAGCAGCGTAACAGCCGGCTCCTCTAACTATGGCTACACCTTC. Looking up the rest from reference TRBV9 and TRBJ1-2 gives the full variable domain: DSGVTQTPKHLITATGQRVTLRCSPRSGDLSVYWYQQSLDQGLQFLIQYYNGEERAKGNILERFSAQQFPDLHSELNLSSLELGDSALYFCASSVTAGSSNYGYTFGSGTRLTVV.

The rearrangement uses TRBV10-3 and TRBJ1-1; the D gene is possibly TRBD1 (5 bases). CDR1 is ENHRY and CDR2 is SYGVKD in the germline V gene. Between the trimmed V and J ends, which lost 7 bases and 1 base, there was a span of 7 bases. The CDR3 totals 12 residues. The CDR3: CAIKGTNTEAFF. The CDR3 coding sequence is TGTGCCATCAAGGGGACGAACACTGAAGCTTTCTTT.

The rearrangement joins TRBV20-1 to TRBJ2-3; D unclear. Germline CDR1 DFQATT, CDR2 SNEGSKA (reference sequence). The germline V and J ends were trimmed by 6 bases and 4 bases, with 8 bases remaining between them. This CDR3 spans 11 amino acids. This CDR3 is CSAKLADTQYF. CDR3 nucleotide sequence: TGCAGTGCGAAGCTAGCAGATACGCAGTATTTT.

The gene calls are TRBV5-1 and TRBJ2-3, with D unresolved. Trimming took off 4 bases at V and 3 bases at J, with 12 bases between the two ends. CDR1 SGHRS and CDR2 YFSETQ come from the germline V gene. The CDR3 has 14 residues. For the CDR3, the DNA is TGCGCCAGCAGCGACCAGCCTGGTACAGATACGCAGTATTTT. Protein: CASSDQPGTDTQYF.

The chain recombines TRBV7-2 with TRBJ2-2; D is perhaps TRBD1 (5 bases). Germline lookup yields CDR1 SGHTA and CDR2 FQGNSA. CDR3 length equals 14 residues. The ends were cut back, 5 bases at V and 3 bases at J, with 10 bases in the middle. The CDR3 DNA sequence: TGTGCCAGCAGCCCCCAGGGCTACACCGGGGAGCTGTTTTTT. Its translation is CASSPQGYTGELFF.

The CDR3 protein is CASSPRTESSGNTIYF. DNA for the CDR3: TGTGCCAGCAGCCCTCGGACGGAATCCTCTGGAAACACCATATATTTT. The chain employs TRBV7-6 and TRBJ1-3; D is unresolved. CDR1 SGHVS and CDR2 FNYEAQ come from the germline V gene. The CDR3 has 16 amino acids. Trimming removed 5 bases from V and 0 bases from J, with 14 bases in between.

Written as DNA, the CDR3 is TGCGCCAGCAGAGTGGGCAGCGCAAACTATCAGCCCCAGCATTTT. It translates to CASRVGSANYQPQHF. V usage is TRBV10-2 and J usage is TRBJ1-5; D is ambiguous. V was trimmed by 6 bases and J by 5 bases, leaving 17 bases between them. Germline CDR1 WSHSY, CDR2 SAAADI. The CDR3 sequence is 15 residues long.

The chain has TRBV7-8 and TRBJ2-1, with D possibly TRBD2 on 6 matching bases. This CDR3 contains 13 residues. Germline CDR1 SGHVS, CDR2 FQNEAQ. V was clipped by 4 bases and J by 6 bases, with 10 bases between them. CDR3 sequence reads: CASSYVGGNEQFF. DNA of the CDR3: TGTGCCAGCAGCTACGTGGGGGGCAATGAGCAGTTCTTC.

This clone occurred once. The chain joins TRBV3-1 (or the pseudogene TRBV3-2) to TRBJ2-3; possibly TRBD2 for D (5 bases). V was trimmed by 3 bases and J by 0 bases, leaving 10 bases between them. The CDR3 covers 15 residues. Germline loops: CDR1 LGHDT, CDR2 YNNKEL (reference sequence). The CDR3 nucleotides are TGTGCCAGCAGCCAGCCGGGAAGAAGCACAGATACGCAGTATTTT. It yields the protein CASSQPGRSTDTQYF.

The chain uses TRBV7-8 and TRBJ1-1; 7 nucleotides line up with TRBD1. CDR3 length: 13 residues. The germline gives CDR1 SGHVS, CDR2 FQNEAQ. Germline trimming cut 1 base from V and 7 bases from J; bases unmatched to any gene: 3. The DNA of the CDR3 is TGTGCCAGCAGCTTAGGGGGGACAGTTGAAGCTTTCTTT. It yields the protein CASSLGGTVEAFF.

The chain employs TRBV19 and TRBJ2-1; D unclear. CDR3 size: 19 residues. Trimming removed 4 bases at V and 3 bases at J, with 25 bases between. CDR1 and CDR2 from the germline V gene are LNHDA and SQIVND (reference sequence). CDR3 region: CASSTPRAAGHPGYNEQFF. CDR3 DNA sequence: TGTGCCAGTAGTACACCCCGCGCGGCTGGCCATCCCGGCTACAATGAGCAGTTCTTC.

This chain uses TRBV25-1 with TRBJ1-2; the D is unclear. V lost 5 bases, J lost 4 bases, and 11 bases lay in between. The CDR3 consists of 13 residues. The germline CDR1 and CDR2 sequences are MGHDK and SYGVNS. Here the CDR3 reads CASSPRTAYGYTF. For the CDR3, the DNA is TGTGCCAGCAGTCCCCGGACGGCCTATGGCTACACCTTC.